Listed below are T cell receptor beta chains from one sample, sequenced in a study of blood T cells in healthy people across ages. TCRdb re-called the 5' RACE reads with MiXCR, one entry per CDR3 protein. In the table there are under 950,000 distinct CDR3 sequences, 22% of which are singletons. Sequencing was performed on blood. These receptors all stem from a man in his 70s in good health. Each CDR3 is given with its conserved first and last residue. D genes are given only for firm matches. Only some rows state a clone size, as once, few, many or a class for expanded clones.

J | size | V | D | CDR3 | DNA
TRBJ2-1 | few | TRBV12-3/TRBV12-4 | - | CASSFPPANEQFF | TGTGCCAGCAGTTTCCCCCCTGCCAATGAGCAGTTCTTC
TRBJ1-2 | - | TRBV7-9 | - | CASSPGLGDGYTF | TGTGCCAGCAGCCCGGGGTTAGGGGATGGCTACACCTTC
TRBJ1-6 | - | TRBV28 | TRBD1 | CASRPTGYYNSPLHF | TGTGCCAGCAGACCGACAGGGTATTATAATTCACCCCTCCACTTT
TRBJ2-3 | - | TRBV5-6 | TRBD2 | CASSLMASGASTDTQYF | TGTGCCAGCAGCTTGATGGCTAGCGGGGCTAGCACAGATACGCAGTATTTT
TRBJ1-6 | - | TRBV7-9 | - | CAGSLPGIGITYNSPLHF | TGTGCCGGCAGCTTACCTGGGATTGGTATCACCTATAATTCACCCCTCCACTTT
TRBJ1-3 | few | TRBV6-5 | - | CASSDRMGNTIYF | TGTGCCAGCAGTGATAGGATGGGAAACACCATATATTTT
TRBJ2-5 | many | TRBV20-1 | - | CSAGDARQETQYF | TGCAGTGCTGGTGACGCGAGACAAGAGACCCAGTACTTC
TRBJ2-1 | - | TRBV12-3/TRBV12-4 | - | CASSSGTFYNERFF | TGTGCCAGCAGTTCAGGGACTTTCTACAATGAGCGGTTCTTC
TRBJ2-1 | - | TRBV6-5 | TRBD2 | CASSNSGRRNEQFF | TGTGCCAGCAGTAATAGCGGGAGGCGGAATGAGCAGTTCTTC
TRBJ1-5 | - | TRBV6-6 | - | CASSCSTDLGQPQHF | TGTGCCAGCAGTTGCTCGACAGACCTTGGGCAGCCCCAGCATTTT
TRBJ2-1 | - | TRBV6-1 | TRBD2 | CASSVQREGFEQFF | TGTGCCAGCAGTGTGCAGCGGGAGGGCTTTGAGCAGTTCTTC
TRBJ2-2 | once | TRBV6-1 | TRBD2 | CASSRLRRAGGGGELFF | TGTGCCAGCAGCCGGTTACGGCGAGCGGGGGGTGGAGGGGAGCTGTTTTTT
TRBJ2-1 | few | TRBV5-1 | TRBD2 | CASSFVAGGPNEQFF | TGCGCCAGCAGCTTTGTTGCGGGAGGGCCGAATGAGCAGTTCTTC
TRBJ1-4 | few | TRBV12-3/TRBV12-4 | - | CASSPEAWGKLFF | TGTGCCAGCAGCCCCGAGGCTTGGGGAAAACTGTTTTTT
TRBJ2-1 | - | TRBV5-1 | - | CASSLSPLGPNNEQFF | TGCGCCAGCAGCTTGTCACCACTCGGCCCCAACAATGAGCAGTTCTTC
TRBJ2-7 | - | TRBV3-1 | TRBD1 | CASSQVSEGQGAPEQYF | TGTGCCAGCAGCCAAGTTTCGGAAGGACAGGGAGCACCCGAGCAGTACTTC
TRBJ2-7 | few | TRBV20-1 | - | CSARVEDWDYEQYF | TGCAGTGCTAGAGTTGAGGATTGGGACTACGAGCAGTACTTC
TRBJ2-2 | few | TRBV5-1 | - | CASGLRLNTGELFF | TGCGCCAGCGGGTTGAGGCTGAACACCGGGGAGCTGTTTTTT
TRBJ2-3 | few | TRBV12-3/TRBV12-4 | TRBD2 | CASSPWRGGLDTQYF | TGTGCCAGCAGTCCCTGGCGGGGGGGCCTAGATACGCAGTATTTT
TRBJ2-3 | few | TRBV29-1 | - | CSVEGSRGSTDTQYF | TGCAGCGTTGAGGGAAGTAGGGGGAGCACAGATACGCAGTATTTT
TRBJ2-1 | - | TRBV20-1 | - | CSARDMSSLVEQFF | TGCAGTGCTAGAGATATGAGTAGTTTGGTCGAGCAGTTCTTC
TRBJ1-4 | - | TRBV14 | TRBD1 | CASSQEQTGELFF | TGTGCCAGCAGCCAAGAACAGACAGGGGAACTGTTTTTT
TRBJ2-5 | many | TRBV12-3/TRBV12-4 | - | CASSKSGMKTQYF | TGTGCCAGCAGTAAGTCAGGAATGAAGACCCAGTACTTC
TRBJ1-1 | many | TRBV29-1 | TRBD1 | CSGRQGAGNTEAFF | TGCAGCGGAAGACAGGGGGCAGGGAACACTGAAGCTTTCTTT
TRBJ1-6 | few | TRBV7-9 | TRBD1 | CASSRRTGNNSPLHF | TGTGCCAGCAGCCGCCGGACAGGAAATAATTCACCCCTCCACTTT
TRBJ1-2 | - | TRBV6-1 | TRBD1 | CASSESQGAYGYTF | TGTGCCAGCAGTGAATCGCAGGGGGCCTATGGCTACACCTTC
TRBJ2-5 | few | TRBV5-1 | TRBD2 | CASSLRLAAVETQYF | TGCGCCAGCAGCTTGAGACTAGCGGCTGTCGAGACCCAGTACTTC
TRBJ1-4 | - | TRBV14 | TRBD1 | CASSQPPGQGDATNEKLFF | TGTGCCAGCAGCCAACCTCCGGGACAGGGGGACGCAACTAATGAAAAACTGTTTTTT
TRBJ2-1 | - | TRBV27 | - | CASSLYTGPSSYNEQFF | TGTGCCAGCAGTTTATACACGGGACCAAGCTCCTACAATGAGCAGTTCTTC